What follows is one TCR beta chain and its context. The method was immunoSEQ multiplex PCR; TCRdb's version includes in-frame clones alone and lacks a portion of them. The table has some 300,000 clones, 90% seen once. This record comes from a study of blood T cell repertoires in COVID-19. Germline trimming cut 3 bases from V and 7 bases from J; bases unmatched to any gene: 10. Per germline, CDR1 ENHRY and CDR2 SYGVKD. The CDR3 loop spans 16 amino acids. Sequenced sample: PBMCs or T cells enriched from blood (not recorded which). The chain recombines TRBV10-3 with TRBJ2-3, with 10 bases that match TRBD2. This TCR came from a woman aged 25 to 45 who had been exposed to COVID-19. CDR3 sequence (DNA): TGTGCCATCAGTGATCGAGTAGCGGGGGGAACAAATACGCAGTATTTT. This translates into CAISDRVAGGTNTQYF.